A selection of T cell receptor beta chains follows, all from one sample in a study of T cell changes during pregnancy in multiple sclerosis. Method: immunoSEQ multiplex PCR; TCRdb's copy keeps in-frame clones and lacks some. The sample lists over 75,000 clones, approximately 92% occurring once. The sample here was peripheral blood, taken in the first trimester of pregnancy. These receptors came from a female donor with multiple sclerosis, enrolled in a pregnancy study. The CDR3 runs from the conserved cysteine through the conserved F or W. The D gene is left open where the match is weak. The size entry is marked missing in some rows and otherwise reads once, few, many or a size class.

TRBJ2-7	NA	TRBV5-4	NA	CASSLTDPYEQYF	TGTGCCAGCAGCTTGACAGATCCCTACGAGCAGTACTTC
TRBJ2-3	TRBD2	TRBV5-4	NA	CASSLGLAGEPSDTQYF	TGTGCCAGCAGCTTAGGACTAGCGGGAGAACCCTCTGATACGCAGTATTTT
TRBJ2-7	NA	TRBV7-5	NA	CARSSPLAGAYEQYF	TGTGCCAGAAGCTCCCCTCTGGCGGGAGCCTACGAGCAGTACTTC
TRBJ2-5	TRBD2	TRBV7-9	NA	CASSPRGSGRQETQYF	TGTGCCAGCAGCCCCCGCGGTAGCGGGAGGCAAGAGACCCAGTACTTC
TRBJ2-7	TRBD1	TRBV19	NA	CASSPGQGAYEQYF	TGTGCCAGTAGCCCTGGACAGGGGGCCTACGAGCAGTACTTC
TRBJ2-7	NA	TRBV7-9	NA	CASSLAGHSYEQYF	TGTGCCAGCAGCTTAGCCGGACATTCCTACGAGCAGTACTTC
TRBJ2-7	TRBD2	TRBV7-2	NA	CASSLSPIGLAAYEQYF	TGTGCCAGCAGCTTGTCCCCAATAGGACTAGCGGCGTACGAGCAGTACTTC
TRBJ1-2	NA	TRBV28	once	CASSLGGWNGYTF	TGTGCCAGCAGTTTAGGCGGATGGAATGGCTACACCTTC
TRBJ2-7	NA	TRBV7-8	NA	CASSETVGASYEQYF	TGTGCCAGCAGCGAGACAGTGGGGGCTTCCTACGAGCAGTACTTC
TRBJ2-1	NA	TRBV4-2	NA	CASSQEVGGRGNFNEQFF	TGTGCCAGCAGCCAAGAGGTAGGAGGCAGGGGAAATTTTAATGAGCAGTTCTTC
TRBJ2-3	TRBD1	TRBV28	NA	CASSARDRDADTQYF	TGTGCCAGCAGTGCCCGGGACAGGGATGCAGATACGCAGTATTTT
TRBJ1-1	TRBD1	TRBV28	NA	CASSAPGQGRTEAFF	TGTGCCAGCAGTGCACCGGGACAGGGGAGAACTGAAGCTTTCTTT
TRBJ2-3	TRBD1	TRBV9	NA	CASSWTGGTSTDTQYF	TGTGCCAGCAGCTGGACAGGGGGCACTAGCACAGATACGCAGTATTTT
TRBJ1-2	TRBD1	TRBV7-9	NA	CASSLVDRANPNYGYTF	TGTGCCAGCAGCTTAGTGGACAGGGCCAATCCTAACTATGGCTACACCTTC
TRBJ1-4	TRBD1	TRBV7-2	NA	CASSLSRGPGEKLFF	TGTGCCAGCAGCTTATCCAGGGGGCCGGGTGAAAAACTGTTTTTT
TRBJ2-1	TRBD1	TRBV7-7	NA	CASSDRGRGEQFF	TGTGCTAGCAGCGACAGGGGGAGAGGCGAGCAGTTCTTC
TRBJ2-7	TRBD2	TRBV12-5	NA	CASADSGRPYEQYF	TGTGCTAGTGCCGATAGCGGGAGACCCTACGAGCAGTACTTC
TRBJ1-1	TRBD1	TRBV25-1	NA	CASRHRGGTEAFF	TGTGCCAGCCGTCACAGGGGTGGCACTGAAGCTTTCTTT
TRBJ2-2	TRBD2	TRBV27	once	CASSVTSPTPGELFF	TGTGCCAGCAGCGTGACTAGCCCAACGCCCGGGGAGCTGTTTTTT
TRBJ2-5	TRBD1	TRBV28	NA	CASSTTGYQETQYF	TGTGCCAGCAGTACGACAGGGTACCAAGAGACCCAGTACTTC
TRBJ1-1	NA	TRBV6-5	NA	CASSSGREAFF	TGTGCCAGCAGTTCAGGGAGGGAAGCTTTCTTT
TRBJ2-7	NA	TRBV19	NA	CASSIEDSYEQYF	TGTGCCAGTAGTATAGAGGACAGCTACGAGCAGTACTTC
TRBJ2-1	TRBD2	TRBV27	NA	CASSPSGGESYNEQFF	TGTGCCAGCAGTCCCTCGGGGGGGGAATCCTACAATGAGCAGTTCTTC
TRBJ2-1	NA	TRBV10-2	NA	CASSTFNEQFF	TGCGCCAGCTCAACTTTCAATGAGCAGTTCTTC
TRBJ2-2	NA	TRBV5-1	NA	CASRKQGVVNTGELFF	TGCGCCAGCAGAAAACAGGGTGTCGTGAACACCGGGGAGCTGTTTTTT
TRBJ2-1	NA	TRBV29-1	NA	CSAPPRGRDNEQFF	TGCAGCGCTCCCCCCAGGGGTCGCGACAATGAGCAGTTCTTC
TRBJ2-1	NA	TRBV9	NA	CASSVAFSPYNEQFF	TGTGCCAGCAGCGTAGCTTTCAGTCCCTACAATGAGCAGTTCTTC
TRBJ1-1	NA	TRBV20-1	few	CSPFDTEAFF	TGCAGTCCCTTCGACACTGAAGCTTTCTTT
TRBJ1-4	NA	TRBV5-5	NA	CASSLGHRVREKLFF	TGTGCCAGCAGCTTGGGTCACAGGGTGCGGGAAAAACTGTTTTTT
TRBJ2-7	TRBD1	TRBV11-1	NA	CASEDRGNTYEQYF	TGTGCCAGCGAGGACAGGGGCAATACCTACGAGCAGTACTTC
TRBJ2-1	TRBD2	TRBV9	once	CASSPAGTRRDEQFF	TGTGCCAGCAGTCCGGCCGGGACTAGGAGGGATGAGCAGTTCTTC
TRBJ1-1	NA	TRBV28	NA	CASSFPGTRQNTEAFF	TGTGCCAGCAGTTTTCCGGGGACTAGACAGAACACTGAAGCTTTCTTT
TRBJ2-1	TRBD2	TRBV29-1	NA	CSGRLAGPYNEQFF	TGCAGCGGAAGACTAGCGGGGCCCTACAATGAGCAGTTCTTC
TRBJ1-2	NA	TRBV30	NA	CAWSHITNYGYTF	TGTGCCTGGAGTCACATCACTAACTATGGCTACACCTTC
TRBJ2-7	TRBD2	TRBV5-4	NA	CASSLELAGATYEQYF	TGTGCCAGCAGCTTGGAACTAGCGGGCGCTACCTACGAGCAGTACTTC
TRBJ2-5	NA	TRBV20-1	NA	CLGGRGAQYF	TGCCTCGGGGGGCGCGGGGCCCAGTACTTC
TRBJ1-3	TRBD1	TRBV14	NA	CASSLRQGYGNTIYF	TGTGCCAGCAGCCTCCGACAGGGTTATGGAAACACCATATATTTT
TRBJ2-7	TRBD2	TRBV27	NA	CASSLLSSGSYEQYF	TGTGCCAGCAGTTTATTGTCTAGCGGGAGTTACGAGCAGTACTTC
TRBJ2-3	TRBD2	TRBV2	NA	CASSERLASTDTQYF	TGTGCCAGCAGTGAAAGACTAGCGAGCACAGATACGCAGTATTTT
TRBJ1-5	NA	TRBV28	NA	CASSFLGVSNQPQHF	TGTGCCAGCAGTTTTCTAGGGGTTAGCAATCAGCCCCAGCATTTT
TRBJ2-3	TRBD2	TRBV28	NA	CASSLSLLAVFLTDTQYF	TGTGCCAGCAGTTTATCATTACTAGCGGTCTTTCTCACAGATACGCAGTATTTT
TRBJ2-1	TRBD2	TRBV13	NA	CASSLTREYRDEQFF	TGTGCCAGCAGCTTAACGCGGGAGTACCGGGATGAGCAGTTCTTC
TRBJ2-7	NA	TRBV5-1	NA	CASSLPTGAYEQYF	TGCGCCAGCAGCTTACCGACAGGAGCCTACGAGCAGTACTTC
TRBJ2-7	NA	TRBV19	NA	CASSIDRRTPHVNEQYF	TGTGCCAGTAGTATAGATCGAAGGACACCACACGTCAACGAGCAGTACTTC
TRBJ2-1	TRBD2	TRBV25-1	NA	CASSDPGTSGRRNEQFF	TGTGCCAGCAGTGACCCCGGGACTAGCGGGAGGAGGAATGAGCAGTTCTTC
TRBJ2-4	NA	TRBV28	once	CASSQRDIQYF	TGTGCCAGCAGTCAACGAGACATTCAGTACTTC
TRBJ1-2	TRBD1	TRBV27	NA	CASSSDRGKNYGYTF	TGTGCCAGCAGTTCCGACAGGGGAAAAAACTATGGCTACACCTTC